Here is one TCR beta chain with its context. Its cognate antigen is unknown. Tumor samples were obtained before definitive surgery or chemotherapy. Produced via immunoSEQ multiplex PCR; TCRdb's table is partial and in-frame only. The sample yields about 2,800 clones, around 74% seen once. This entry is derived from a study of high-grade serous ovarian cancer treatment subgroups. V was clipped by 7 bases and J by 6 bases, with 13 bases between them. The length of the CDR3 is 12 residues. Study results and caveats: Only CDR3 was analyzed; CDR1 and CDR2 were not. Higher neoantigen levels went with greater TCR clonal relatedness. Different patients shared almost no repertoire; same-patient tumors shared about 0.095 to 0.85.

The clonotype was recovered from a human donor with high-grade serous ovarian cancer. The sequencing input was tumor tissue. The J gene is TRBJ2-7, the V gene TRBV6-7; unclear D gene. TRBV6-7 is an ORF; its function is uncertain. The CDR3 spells CASKPPLCEQYF. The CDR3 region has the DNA TGTGCCAGCAAACCTCCCCTTTGCGAGCAGTACTTC.